This TCR beta chain emerged from a study of blood T cell repertoires in COVID-19. Study context: T cells, B-cell-depleted T cells, or PBMCs provided the cDNA or gDNA that served as material.

The table came from immunoSEQ multiplex PCR; TCRdb's copy has only in-frame clones and leaves some out. The profile shows 100,000 to 150,000 clones, under 85% of them singletons. Germline assignment: CDR1 SEHNR and CDR2 FQNEAQ (reference sequence). This CDR3 is built from 15 residues. V lost 3 bases and J lost 4; bases outside the gene matches: 7. This clone was observed a handful of times. Sequencing was done on a sample of peripheral blood. The sequence came from a man aged 60-69 years with acute or convalescent COVID-19. The V and J genes are TRBV7-9 and TRBJ2-7; 9 bases align to TRBD2. CDR3 in DNA: TGTGCCAGCAGCTTTGCCGGTAGCGGGAGATACGAGCAGTACTTC. Residues: CASSFAGSGRYEQYF.